This TCR beta chain was found in a study of OX40 agonist ivuxolimab in advanced cancers. Study-level background: Treatment of patients was with ivuxolimab, an agonistic anti-OX40 (CD134) antibody. Patients with prior anti-PD-1, anti-PD-L1 or anti-CTLA-4 therapy were eligible; roughly 41% had some. Study results and caveats: Among the least clonally expanded were partial responders at 0.1-3.0 mg/kg. Some patients who did not respond also had low normalized T-cell clonal expansion.

The sample holds a few counts of this clone. The target antigen is unknown. Trimming removed 1 base at V and 6 bases at J, with 11 bases between. CDR1 is SGHRS, CDR2 YFSETQ, per germline. The CDR3 length is 14 residues. Only in-frame clones appear in the TCRdb table, and some are missing; sequencing was by immunoSEQ multiplex PCR. Found here are 75,000 to 90,000 clones, more than 80% of them singletons; the top ten hold more than 8%. The sample here was CD4+ or CD8+ T cells sorted from blood, taken in a trial of the OX40 agonist ivuxolimab. The chain employs TRBV5-1 and TRBJ2-1; D is undetermined. The origin of this receptor is an adult with an advanced solid tumor such as melanoma, head and neck, liver or kidney cancer. The CDR3 region is CASSLWGLSNEQFF. DNA for the CDR3: TGCGCCAGCAGCTTGTGGGGTCTCAGCAATGAGCAGTTCTTC. The full variable domain, in which reference TRBV5-1 and TRBJ2-1 provide the parts outside the CDR3, is KAGVTQTPRYLIKTRGQQVTLSCSPISGHRSVSWYQQTPGQGLQFLFEYFSETQRNKGNFPGRFSGRQFSNSRSEMNVSTLELGDSALYLCASSLWGLSNEQFFGPGTRLTVL.